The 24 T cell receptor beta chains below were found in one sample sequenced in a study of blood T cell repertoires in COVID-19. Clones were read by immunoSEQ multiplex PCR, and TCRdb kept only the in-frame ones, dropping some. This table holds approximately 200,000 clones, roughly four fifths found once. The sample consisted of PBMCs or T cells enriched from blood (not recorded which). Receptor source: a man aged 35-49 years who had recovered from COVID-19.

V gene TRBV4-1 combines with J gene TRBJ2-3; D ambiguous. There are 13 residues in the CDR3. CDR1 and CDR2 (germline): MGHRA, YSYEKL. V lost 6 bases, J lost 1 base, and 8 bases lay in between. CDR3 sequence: CASRNQGTDTQYF. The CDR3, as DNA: TGCGCCAGCAGGAACCAGGGCACAGATACGCAGTATTTT.

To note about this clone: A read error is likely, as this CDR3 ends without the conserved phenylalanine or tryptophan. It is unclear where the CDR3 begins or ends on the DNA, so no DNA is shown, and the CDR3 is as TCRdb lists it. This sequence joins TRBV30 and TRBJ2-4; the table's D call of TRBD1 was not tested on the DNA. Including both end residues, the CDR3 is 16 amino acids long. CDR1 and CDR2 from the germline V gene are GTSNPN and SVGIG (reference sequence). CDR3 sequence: CAWSVPPKPPGTGPYL.

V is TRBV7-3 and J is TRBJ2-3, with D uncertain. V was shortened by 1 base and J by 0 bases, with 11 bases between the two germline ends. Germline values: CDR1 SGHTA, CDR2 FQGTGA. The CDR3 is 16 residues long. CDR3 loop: CASSLSSYASTDTQYF. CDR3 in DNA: TGTGCCAGCAGCTTAAGTAGCTACGCTAGCACAGATACGCAGTATTTT.

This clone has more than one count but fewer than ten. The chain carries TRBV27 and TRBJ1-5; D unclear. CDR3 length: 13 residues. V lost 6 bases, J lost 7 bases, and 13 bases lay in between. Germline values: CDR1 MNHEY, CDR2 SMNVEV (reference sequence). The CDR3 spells CASSPGPGQPQHF. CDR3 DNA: TGTGCCAGCAGCCCGGGCCCGGGACAGCCCCAGCATTTT.

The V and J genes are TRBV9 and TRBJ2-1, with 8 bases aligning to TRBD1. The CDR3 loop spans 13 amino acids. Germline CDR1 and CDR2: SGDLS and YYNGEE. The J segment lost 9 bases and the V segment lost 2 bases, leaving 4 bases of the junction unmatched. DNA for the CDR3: TGTGCCAGCAGCGTTCAGGGGGCGACTGAGCAGTTCTTC. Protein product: CASSVQGATEQFF. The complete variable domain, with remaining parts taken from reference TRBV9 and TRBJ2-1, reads DSGVTQTPKHLITATGQRVTLRCSPRSGDLSVYWYQQSLDQGLQFLIQYYNGEERAKGNILERFSAQQFPDLHSELNLSSLELGDSALYFCASSVQGATEQFFGPGTRLTVL.

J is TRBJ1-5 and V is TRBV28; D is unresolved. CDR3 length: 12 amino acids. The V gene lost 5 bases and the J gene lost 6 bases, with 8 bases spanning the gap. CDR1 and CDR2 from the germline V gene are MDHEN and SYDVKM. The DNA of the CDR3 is TGTGCCAGCAGTCTTCCCGTTCAGCCCCAGCATTTT. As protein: CASSLPVQPQHF.

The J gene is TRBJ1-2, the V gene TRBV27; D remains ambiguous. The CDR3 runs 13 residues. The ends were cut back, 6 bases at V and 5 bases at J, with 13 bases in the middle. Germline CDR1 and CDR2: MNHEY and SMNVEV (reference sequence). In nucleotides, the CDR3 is TGTGCCAGCAGGAGCCTGACGGAGTATGGCTACACCTTC. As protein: CASRSLTEYGYTF.

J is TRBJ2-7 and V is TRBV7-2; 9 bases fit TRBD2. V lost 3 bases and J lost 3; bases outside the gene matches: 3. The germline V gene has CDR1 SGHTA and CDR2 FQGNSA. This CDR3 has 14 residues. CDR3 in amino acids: CASSLAGGGYEQYV. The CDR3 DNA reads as TGTGCCAGCAGCTTGGCGGGAGGGGGCTACGAGCAGTACGTC.

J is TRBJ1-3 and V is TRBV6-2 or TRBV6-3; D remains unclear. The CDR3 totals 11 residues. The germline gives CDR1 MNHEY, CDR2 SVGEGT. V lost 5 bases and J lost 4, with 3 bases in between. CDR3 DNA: TGTGCCAGCAGTCAAGGAAACACCATATATTTT. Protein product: CASSQGNTIYF.

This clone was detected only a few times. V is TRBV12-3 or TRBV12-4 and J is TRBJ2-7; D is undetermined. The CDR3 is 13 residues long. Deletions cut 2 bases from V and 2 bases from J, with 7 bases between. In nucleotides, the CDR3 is TGTGCCAGCAGTTTAATCCGGGCCTACGAGCAGTACTTC. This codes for CASSLIRAYEQYF.

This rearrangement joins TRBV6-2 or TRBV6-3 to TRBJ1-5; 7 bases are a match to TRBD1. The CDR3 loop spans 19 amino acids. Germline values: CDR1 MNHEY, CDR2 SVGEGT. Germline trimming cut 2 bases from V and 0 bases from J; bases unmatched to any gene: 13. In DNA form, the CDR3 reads TGTGCCAGCAGTTACAACGGCTGGGACAGCACTCATAGCAATCAGCCCCAGCATTTT. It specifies CASSYNGWDSTHSNQPQHF.

This chain's CDR3 is CASSLRLAETQYF. In DNA form, the CDR3 reads TGTGCCAGCAGCCTCCGACTAGCGGAGACCCAGTACTTC. This chain connects TRBV11-2 to TRBJ2-5; 8 bases are a match to TRBD2. Germline V CDR1 and CDR2: SGHAT, FQNNGV. After removal of 5 bases from V and 5 bases from J, the junction contained 4 bases not matched to a gene. CDR3 length: 13 amino acids.

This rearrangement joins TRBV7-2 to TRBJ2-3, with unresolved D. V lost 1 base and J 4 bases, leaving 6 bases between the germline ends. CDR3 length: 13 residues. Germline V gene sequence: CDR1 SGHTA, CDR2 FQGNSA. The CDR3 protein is CASSLGAADTQYF. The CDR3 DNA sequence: TGTGCCAGCAGCTTAGGGGCCGCAGATACGCAGTATTTT.

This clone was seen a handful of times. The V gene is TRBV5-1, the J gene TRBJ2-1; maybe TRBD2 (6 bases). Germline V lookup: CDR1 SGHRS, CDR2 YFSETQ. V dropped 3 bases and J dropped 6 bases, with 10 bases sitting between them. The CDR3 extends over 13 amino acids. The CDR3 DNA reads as TGCGCCAGCAGCTGGGGGGAGATCAATGAGCAGTTCTTC. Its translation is CASSWGEINEQFF.

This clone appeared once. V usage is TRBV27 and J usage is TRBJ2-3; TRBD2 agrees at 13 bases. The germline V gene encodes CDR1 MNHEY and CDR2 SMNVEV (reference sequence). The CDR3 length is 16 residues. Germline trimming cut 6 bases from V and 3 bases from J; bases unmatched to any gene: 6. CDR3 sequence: CASSPGLAGVTDTQYF. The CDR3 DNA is TGTGCCAGCAGCCCCGGACTAGCGGGGGTGACAGATACGCAGTATTTT.

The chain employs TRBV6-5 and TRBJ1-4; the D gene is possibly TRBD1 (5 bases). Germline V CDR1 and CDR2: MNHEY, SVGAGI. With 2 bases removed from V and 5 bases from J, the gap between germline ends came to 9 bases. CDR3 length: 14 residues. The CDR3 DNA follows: TGTGCCAGCAGTTACGGGGCCCGAAATGAAAAACTGTTTTTT. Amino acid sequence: CASSYGARNEKLFF.

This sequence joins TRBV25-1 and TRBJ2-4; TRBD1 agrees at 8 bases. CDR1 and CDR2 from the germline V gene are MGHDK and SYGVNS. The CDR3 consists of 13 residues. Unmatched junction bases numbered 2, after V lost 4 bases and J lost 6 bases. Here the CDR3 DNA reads TGTGCCAGCAGTGGACAGGGGTTAAACATTCAGTACTTC. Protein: CASSGQGLNIQYF.

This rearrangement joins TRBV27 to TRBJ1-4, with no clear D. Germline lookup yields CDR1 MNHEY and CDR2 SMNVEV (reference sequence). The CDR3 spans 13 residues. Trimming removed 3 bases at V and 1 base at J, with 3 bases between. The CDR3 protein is CASSFRTNEKLFF. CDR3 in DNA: TGTGCCAGCAGTTTTAGAACTAATGAAAAACTGTTTTTT.

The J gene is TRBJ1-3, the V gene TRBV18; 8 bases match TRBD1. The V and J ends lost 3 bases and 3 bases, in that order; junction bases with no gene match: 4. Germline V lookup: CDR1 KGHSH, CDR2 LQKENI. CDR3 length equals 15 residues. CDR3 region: CASSPDRGGGNTIYF. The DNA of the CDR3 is TGTGCCAGCTCACCTGACAGGGGAGGTGGAAACACCATATATTTT.

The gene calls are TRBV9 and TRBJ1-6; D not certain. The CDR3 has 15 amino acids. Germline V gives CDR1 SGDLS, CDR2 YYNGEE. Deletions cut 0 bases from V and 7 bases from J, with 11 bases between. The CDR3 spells CASSVVDGRNSPLHF. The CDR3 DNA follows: TGTGCCAGCAGCGTAGTAGATGGCAGGAATTCACCCCTCCACTTT.

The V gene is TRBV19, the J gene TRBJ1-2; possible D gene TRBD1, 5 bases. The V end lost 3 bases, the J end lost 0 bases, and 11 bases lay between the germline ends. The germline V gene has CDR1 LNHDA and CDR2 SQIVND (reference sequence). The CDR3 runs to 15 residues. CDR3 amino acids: CASSIWTPANYGYTF. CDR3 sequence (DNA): TGTGCCAGTAGTATCTGGACACCAGCTAACTATGGCTACACCTTC.

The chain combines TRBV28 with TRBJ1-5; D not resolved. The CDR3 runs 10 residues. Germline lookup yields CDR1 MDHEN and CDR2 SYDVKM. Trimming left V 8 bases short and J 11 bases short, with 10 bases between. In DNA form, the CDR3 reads TGTGCCAGCGGGCCATGGGCCCAGCATTTT. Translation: CASGPWAQHF.

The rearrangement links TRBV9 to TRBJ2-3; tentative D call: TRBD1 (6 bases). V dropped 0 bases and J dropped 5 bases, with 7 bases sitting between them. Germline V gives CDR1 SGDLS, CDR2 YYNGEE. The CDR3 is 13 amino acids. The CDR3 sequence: CASSVADRDTQYF. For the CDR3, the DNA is TGTGCCAGCAGCGTAGCGGACAGAGATACGCAGTATTTT. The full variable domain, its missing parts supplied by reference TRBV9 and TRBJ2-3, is DSGVTQTPKHLITATGQRVTLRCSPRSGDLSVYWYQQSLDQGLQFLIQYYNGEERAKGNILERFSAQQFPDLHSELNLSSLELGDSALYFCASSVADRDTQYFGPGTRLTVL.

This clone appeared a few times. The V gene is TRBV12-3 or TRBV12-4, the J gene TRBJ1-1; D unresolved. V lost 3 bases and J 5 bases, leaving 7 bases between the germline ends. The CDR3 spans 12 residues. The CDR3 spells CASSLLRTEAFF. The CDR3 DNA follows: TGTGCCAGCAGTTTGCTACGGACTGAAGCTTTCTTT.